The 23 T cell receptor beta chains below were found in one sample sequenced in a study of cytomegalovirus exposure and HLA in healthy donors. Clones were sequenced by immunoSEQ multiplex PCR, and TCRdb holds only the in-frame ones, with some missing. The sample holds about 110,000 clones, around nine tenths seen once. The sample comprised PBMCs. The receptors here all came from a young woman in good health and CMV-seronegative.

The V and J genes are TRBV10-3 and TRBJ1-4, with D hard to call. From germline, CDR1 is ENHRY and CDR2 SYGVKD. V dropped 2 bases and J dropped 7 bases, with 11 bases sitting between them. The CDR3 runs to 14 residues. In DNA, the CDR3 is TGTGCCATCAGTGAGGGGGTCGGAGGTGAAAAACTGTTTTTT. This translates into CAISEGVGGEKLFF.

J is TRBJ1-3 and V is TRBV4-1; possibly TRBD1 for D (6 bases). The germline gives CDR1 MGHRA, CDR2 YSYEKL. Between the trimmed V and J ends, which lost 1 base and 2 bases, there was a span of 27 bases. The CDR3 extends over 21 amino acids. CDR3 loop: CASSQGAGITRDIRPGNTIYF. CDR3 coding DNA: TGCGCCAGCAGCCAAGGAGCCGGTATTACCAGGGACATCCGCCCTGGAAACACCATATATTTT.

This chain uses TRBV9 with TRBJ2-7; 8 positions match TRBD1. Looked up from germline, CDR1 is SGDLS and CDR2 is YYNGEE. V trimming: 3 bases; J trimming: 6 bases; junction bases outside the gene matches: 14. The CDR3 spans 16 residues. This CDR3 reads CASSAEIGTGPGEQYF. CDR3 DNA: TGTGCCAGCAGCGCTGAGATTGGGACAGGCCCCGGCGAGCAGTACTTC.

The chain combines TRBV30 with TRBJ1-5; TRBD1 matches at 12 bases. CDR1 GTSNPN and CDR2 SVGIG come from the germline V gene (reference sequence). V shed 3 bases, J shed 4 bases, and the junction held 13 bases outside the gene matches. The CDR3 contains 18 residues. The CDR3 spells CAWRPQGDRGLGNQPQHF. CDR3 nucleotides: TGTGCCTGGAGACCGCAAGGGGACAGGGGGCTCGGAAATCAGCCCCAGCATTTT.

This clone was picked up one time. This rearrangement joins TRBV28 to TRBJ1-1; D uncertain. This CDR3 region has 15 residues. Per the germline V gene, CDR1 is MDHEN and CDR2 is SYDVKM. Deletions cut 4 bases from V and 5 bases from J, with 17 bases between. DNA of the CDR3: TGTGCCAGCAGTTCACCACCTACGCGGGCGACTGAAGCTTTCTTT. Translation gives CASSSPPTRATEAFF. Drawing the rest from reference TRBV28 and TRBJ1-1, the complete variable domain is DVKVTQSSRYLVKRTGEKVFLECVQDMDHENMFWYRQDPGLGLRLIYFSYDVKMKEKGDIPEGYSVSREKKERFSLILESASTNQTSMYLCASSSPPTRATEAFFGQGTRLTVV.

V gene TRBV5-1 combines with J gene TRBJ2-2, with a weak D call TRBD1 (7 bases). Germline CDR1 is SGHRS and CDR2 is YFSETQ. V lost 4 bases to trimming and J lost 5 bases, with 21 bases between them. The CDR3 is 17 amino acids. The DNA for the CDR3 is TGCGCCAGCAGCCTGGGTGGAGGGGGCATAGAGACCGGGGAGCTGTTTTTT. Encoded protein: CASSLGGGGIETGELFF.

V is TRBV11-3 and J is TRBJ2-7; 9 bases map to TRBD2. Losses at the gene ends were 4 bases for V and 7 bases for J; bases not matched to a gene: 5. The CDR3 runs to 13 residues. Germline-derived CDR1 and CDR2 are SGHNT and YENEEA. This CDR3 is CASSSGTSREQYF. The DNA of the CDR3 is TGTGCCAGCAGCTCAGGGACTAGCCGGGAGCAGTACTTC.

This chain connects TRBV28 to TRBJ1-2; D is perhaps TRBD1 (5 bases). CDR3 length equals 16 residues. CDR1 and CDR2 from the germline V gene are MDHEN and SYDVKM. Trimming removed 3 bases at V and 6 bases at J, with 20 bases between. CDR3 loop: CASSFMQGRLGDGYTF. CDR3 DNA sequence: TGTGCCAGCAGTTTCATGCAGGGTCGGTTAGGGGATGGCTACACCTTC.

The chain links TRBV7-2 to TRBJ2-3, with D unresolved. Germline lookup yields CDR1 SGHTA and CDR2 FQGNSA. The CDR3 contains 14 residues. Trimming removed 1 base from V and 4 bases from J, with 9 bases in between. CDR3 sequence: CASSLVATPDTQYF. The CDR3, as DNA: TGTGCCAGCAGCTTAGTGGCCACACCAGATACGCAGTATTTT.

The chain links TRBV6-5 to TRBJ2-2; D gene unclear. The V gene lost 4 bases and the J gene lost 2 bases, with 14 bases spanning the gap. The CDR3 extends over 16 amino acids. In germline, CDR1 is MNHEY, CDR2 SVGAGI. The CDR3 DNA is TGTGCCAGCAGTTCACTATTCGGAATAAACACCGGGGAGCTGTTTTTT. Translation gives CASSSLFGINTGELFF.

The chain combines TRBV6-1 with TRBJ2-6; D is ambiguous. This CDR3 has 15 amino acids. Per the germline V gene, CDR1 is MNHNS and CDR2 is SASEGT. The V gene lost 2 bases and the J gene lost 2 bases, with 7 bases spanning the gap. CDR3 protein: CASSERGTGANVLTF. For the CDR3, the DNA is TGTGCCAGCAGTGAAAGAGGAACTGGGGCCAACGTCCTGACTTTC.

This sequence joins TRBV6-1 and TRBJ1-5, with 9 bases that match TRBD1. Germline CDR1 is MNHNS and CDR2 is SASEGT. J gave up 5 bases and V 6 bases, and 8 bases lay outside the gene matches. This CDR3 is built from 15 residues. The CDR3 reads CASRAVGTGYQPQHF. CDR3 nucleotides: TGTGCCAGCAGGGCGGTGGGGACAGGGTATCAGCCCCAGCATTTT.

The genes are TRBV30 and TRBJ1-4; 8 bases match TRBD1. V was clipped by 4 bases and J by 0 bases; unmatched bases: 13. The CDR3 is 18 residues long. Germline values: CDR1 GTSNPN, CDR2 SVGIG (reference sequence). This CDR3 reads CAWTPTGTGLATNEKLFF. For the CDR3, the DNA is TGTGCCTGGACCCCCACCGGGACAGGACTGGCAACTAATGAAAAACTGTTTTTT.

There are a few counts of this clone. V gene TRBV4-3 combines with J gene TRBJ2-7, with 11 bases lining up with TRBD2. Trimming at V came to 4 bases and at J to 2 bases, leaving 4 bases not matched to a gene. CDR1 is LGHNA, CDR2 YSLEER, per germline. The CDR3 runs to 15 residues. The CDR3 is CASSPLAGDTYEQYF. The CDR3 DNA reads as TGCGCCAGCAGCCCACTAGCGGGGGACACCTACGAGCAGTACTTC.

The chain carries TRBV4-3 and TRBJ2-5; no reliable D call. V lost 4 bases to trimming and J lost 1 base, with 7 bases between them. This CDR3 region has 13 residues. In germline, CDR1 is LGHNA, CDR2 YSLEER. The CDR3 is CASSRLLQETQYF. The CDR3 DNA reads TGCGCCAGCAGCCGACTTCTCCAAGAGACCCAGTACTTC.

The chain carries TRBV7-8 and TRBJ1-1, with D uncertain. Between the trimmed V and J ends, which lost 5 bases and 6 bases, there was a span of 16 bases. Germline loops: CDR1 SGHVS, CDR2 FQNEAQ. The CDR3 is made up of 14 amino acids. The CDR3 here is CASSVTWLHPEAFF. The DNA for the CDR3 is TGTGCCAGCAGCGTAACCTGGCTCCACCCTGAAGCTTTCTTT.

Remarks on this clone: Germline is not matched at one junction end, which may reflect a read error. The chain has TRBV5-6 and TRBJ2-7; 7 positions agree with TRBD2. The germline gives CDR1 SGHDT, CDR2 YYEEEE. The CDR3 contains 13 residues. The CDR3 DNA sequence: TGTGCCAGCAGCTTGGATGGGGGGGTGGAGCAATACTTC. Translated: CASSLDGGVEQYF.

The V call is TRBV2, the J call TRBJ2-2; 10 positions match TRBD1. V was pared by 7 bases and J by 5 bases, with 7 bases of the junction left unmatched. Germline V gene sequence: CDR1 SNHLY, CDR2 FYNNEI. The CDR3 is made up of 15 amino acids. The CDR3 sequence: CASNRQGAATGELFF. CDR3 DNA: TGTGCCAGCAACCGACAGGGGGCGGCGACCGGGGAGCTGTTTTTT.

This chain joins TRBV28 and TRBJ2-7; D not certain. The germline V and J ends were trimmed by 2 bases and 6 bases, with 14 bases remaining between them. There are 14 residues in the CDR3. The germline gives CDR1 MDHEN, CDR2 SYDVKM. The CDR3 DNA sequence: TGTGCCAGCAGTTTAATCGACCCATCGGGCGAGCAGTACTTC. It translates to CASSLIDPSGEQYF.

The chain is built from TRBV4-3 and TRBJ1-2; no reliable D call. The ends were cut back, 0 bases at V and 5 bases at J, with 16 bases in the middle. CDR3 length: 16 amino acids. Germline CDR1 is LGHNA and CDR2 is YSLEER. The CDR3 DNA sequence: TGCGCCAGCAGCCAAGAGGTTGGGCAGATGGTGTATGGCTACACCTTC. This encodes CASSQEVGQMVYGYTF.

In this sample, this clone turned up once. The chain uses TRBV5-1 and TRBJ2-7; 9 bases line up with TRBD2. This CDR3 region has 15 residues. Germline values: CDR1 SGHRS, CDR2 YFSETQ. V lost 0 bases and J lost 2; bases outside the gene matches: 3. The CDR3 DNA reads TGCGCCAGCAGCTTGGGACTAGCGGCTCCCTACGAGCAGTACTTC. Amino acid sequence: CASSLGLAAPYEQYF.

The CDR3 here is CASSVGYRSNEKLFF. The CDR3 DNA reads as TGTGCCAGCAGCGTAGGTTACAGGTCTAATGAAAAACTGTTTTTT. This chain uses TRBV9 with TRBJ1-4; possibly TRBD1 for D (5 bases). Germline CDR1 SGDLS, CDR2 YYNGEE. This CDR3 has 15 amino acids. V lost 0 bases and J lost 3, with 9 bases in between.

The chain carries TRBV27 and TRBJ2-3, with a tentative D call TRBD2 (5 bases). The CDR3 contains 16 residues. From germline, CDR1 is MNHEY and CDR2 SMNVEV (reference sequence). The V end was cut by 5 bases, the J end by 1 base, with 16 bases between. The CDR3 DNA sequence: TGTGCCAGCAGTCCCCCAACTAGATACGGCACAGATACGCAGTATTTT. Residues: CASSPPTRYGTDTQYF.